This T cell receptor (beta chain) was profiled in a study of blood T cell repertoires in COVID-19. Generated by immunoSEQ multiplex PCR, the TCRdb table keeps only in-frame clones and is missing some. Seen here are approximately 350,000 clones, around 91% observed once, and the top ten hold roughly 3%. The CDR3 runs 14 residues. Unmatched junction bases numbered 7, after V lost 4 bases and J lost 9 bases. Germline CDR1 reads SGHDT; CDR2 reads YYEEEE. Sequencing input: peripheral blood. This sequence joins TRBV5-6 and TRBJ2-1, with 10 bases aligning to TRBD2. The clonotype comes from a woman aged 18-29 years who had recovered from COVID-19. CDR3 in DNA: TGTGCCAGCAGCCGGCCGGAGCGGGAGGGTGAGCAGTTCTTC. This gives the protein CASSRPEREGEQFF.